These T cell receptor beta chains were read from a single sample in a study of cytomegalovirus exposure and HLA in healthy donors. Sequencing used immunoSEQ multiplex PCR; TCRdb keeps in-frame clones, though not all of them. Of some 170,000 clones in the sample, under 80% were seen once. Sequencing was done on a sample of PBMCs. The receptors derive from a human donor in good health. Each CDR3 is given with its conserved first and last residue. Each record gives: V gene, clone size, J gene, D gene, CDR3 DNA, CDR3 protein. The D gene is left open where the match is weak. The listing skips clone size in some rows; elsewhere it reads once, few, many or a size class.

TRBV25-1,NA,TRBJ2-7,NA,TGTGCCAGCAGTGTTCCAGGGGACGTCTACGAGCAGTACTTC,CASSVPGDVYEQYF
TRBV27,few,TRBJ1-4,NA,TGTGCCAGCAGTTTATTTCCCGAGGGTGAAAAACTGTTTTTT,CASSLFPEGEKLFF
TRBV2,NA,TRBJ2-2,NA,TGTGCCAGCAATCCAGGGGCTAGCGGACACACCGGGGAGCTGTTTTTT,CASNPGASGHTGELFF
TRBV7-2,NA,TRBJ1-1,NA,TGTGCCAGCAGCCAAGACATGAACACTGAAGCTTTCTTT,CASSQDMNTEAFF
TRBV7-2,NA,TRBJ1-3,NA,TGTGCCAGCAGCTTAGCCTCGGGGAGGGGAAACACCATATATTTT,CASSLASGRGNTIYF
TRBV19,once,TRBJ2-2,NA,TGTGCCAGTAGACAATACAGGGACACCGGGGAGCTGTTTTTT,CASRQYRDTGELFF
TRBV25-1,once,TRBJ1-5,TRBD1,TGTGCCAGCAGTGGGACAGGGAGAAATCAGCCCCAGCATTTT,CASSGTGRNQPQHF
TRBV7-3,NA,TRBJ1-2,TRBD1,TGTGCCAGCAGCCCTCGTCCCGGGACAGGGGCTGGTGGCTACACCTTC,CASSPRPGTGAGGYTF
TRBV4-1,few,TRBJ2-3,TRBD2,TGCGCCAGCAGCGGGCGGGGGGAAAGACCAGATACGCAGTATTTT,CASSGRGERPDTQYF
TRBV5-1,once,TRBJ2-2,TRBD2,TGCGCCAGCAACCGTCTAGCGGGGAAAAACACCGGGGAGCTGTTTTTT,CASNRLAGKNTGELFF
TRBV30,once,TRBJ2-5,TRBD2,TGTGCCTGGAGTAGCGGGGGGGCGGGAGAGACCCAGTACTTC,CAWSSGGAGETQYF
TRBV6-4,NA,TRBJ1-1,NA,TGTGCCAGCAGTGACTCAAAAAGGGGATTTCGGGACACTGAAGCTTTCTTT,CASSDSKRGFRDTEAFF
TRBV7-2,NA,TRBJ2-5,TRBD2,TGTGCCAGCAGCTTAAGGCGGGGGGGGACCCAGTACTTC,CASSLRRGGTQYF
TRBV30,once,TRBJ1-3,NA,TGTGCCTGGAGCACAGGGCGTTCTGGAAACACCATATATTTT,CAWSTGRSGNTIYF
TRBV19,NA,TRBJ2-3,NA,TGTGCCAGTAGTATGGTGGGGGGGCTAGATACGCAGTATTTT,CASSMVGGLDTQYF
TRBV7-3,NA,TRBJ2-1,TRBD2,TGTGCCAGCAGCTTAACACGGGGGGGAAGTTTCGAGCAGTTCTTC,CASSLTRGGSFEQFF
TRBV2,NA,TRBJ1-5,TRBD1,TGTGCCAGCAGTCCTCCGACAGGGTATAGCAATCAGCCCCAGCATTTT,CASSPPTGYSNQPQHF
TRBV5-1,NA,TRBJ2-3,NA,TGCGCCAGCAGCTTGTGGGGAGCAGATACGCAGTATTTT,CASSLWGADTQYF
TRBV5-6,NA,TRBJ2-7,TRBD2,TGTGCCAGCACCCTACTAGCGGGGGGCACCTACGAGCAGTACTTC,CASTLLAGGTYEQYF
TRBV30,few,TRBJ2-1,NA,TGTGCCTGGAGTCCTCCCTCCGGGAGCTCCTACAATGAGCAGTTCTTC,CAWSPPSGSSYNEQFF
TRBV10-2,NA,TRBJ2-5,TRBD2,TGCGCCAGCAGTGATAGCCAGCGGGGGGGCGGAGAGACCCAGTACTTC,CASSDSQRGGGETQYF
TRBV5-4,NA,TRBJ2-1,TRBD1,TGTGCCAGCAGCTTGGATGACAGGGCCTACAATGAGCAGTTCTTC,CASSLDDRAYNEQFF
TRBV5-1,NA,TRBJ2-7,TRBD2,TGCGCCAGCAGCCCCAGGGACTACGTAACCTACGAGCAGTACTTC,CASSPRDYVTYEQYF
TRBV5-4,NA,TRBJ1-4,TRBD1,TGTGCCAGCAGCTTAACAGGGGCTAATGAAAAACTGTTTTTT,CASSLTGANEKLFF